This T cell receptor beta chain is drawn from a study of technical replicates of blood from several donors. TCRdb's copy holds only in-frame clones and misses some; the assay was immunoSEQ multiplex PCR. The sample includes about 85,000 clones, roughly 94% seen only once; the top ten take approximately 0.24%. The TCR was taken from a human donor in good health. The sample taken for sequencing was T cells isolated from PBMCs.

The CDR3 spells CASSLGQKAEAFF. The CDR3 DNA reads TGCGCCAGCAGCTTGGGACAGAAGGCTGAAGCTTTCTTT. The chain is built from TRBV5-1 and TRBJ1-1; a possible D gene is TRBD1 (5 bases). Germline assignment: CDR1 SGHRS and CDR2 YFSETQ. This CDR3 has 13 amino acids. V was clipped by 0 bases and J by 6 bases, with 9 bases between them.